These 25 T cell receptor beta chains share one sample of origin, sequenced in a study of Ad26.COV2.S vaccination and SARS-CoV-2 variants. The assay was immunoSEQ multiplex PCR, and TCRdb's table has in-frame clones only and misses some. The data show more than 300,000 clones, about 86% seen once. Treatment specified: 15 to 20 received Ad26.COV2.S at low or high dose, single or two shots; about five received placebo; per-sample allocation not given. At day 63 after the first vaccine or placebo injection, samples were drawn. The input for sequencing was peripheral blood, taken in a trial of Ad26.COV2.S vaccine versus placebo. The receptors derive from a person aged 18 to 59 who received the Ad26.COV2.S COVID-19 vaccine or a placebo.

The J gene is TRBJ1-1, the V gene TRBV19; the D is unclear. The V gene lost 5 bases and the J gene lost 1 base, with 8 bases spanning the gap. The CDR3 is 13 amino acids. Germline V CDR1 and CDR2: LNHDA, SQIVND (reference sequence). The DNA for the CDR3 is TGTGCCAGTAGTCCTCGTAGGAACACTGAAGCTTTCTTT. It codes for CASSPRRNTEAFF.

The chain carries TRBV29-1 and TRBJ1-2; 8 bases agree with TRBD1. The V gene's germline CDR1 is SQVTM and CDR2 ANQGSEA. V dropped 7 bases and J dropped 3; count of bases not matched to a gene: 1. The CDR3 has 11 residues. The CDR3: CSGGQDYGYTF. As DNA, the CDR3 is TGCAGCGGGGGACAGGACTATGGCTACACCTTC. The full variable domain, rest sourced from reference TRBV29-1 and TRBJ1-2, is SAVISQKPSRDICQRGTSLTIQCQVDSQVTMMFWYRQQPGQSLTLIATANQGSEATYESGFVIDKFPISRPNLTFSTLTVSNMSPEDSSIYLCSGGQDYGYTFGSGTRLTVV.

J is TRBJ1-1 and V is TRBV18, with D tentatively TRBD1 (6 bases). This CDR3 is 14 amino acids long. Germline CDR1 reads KGHSH; CDR2 reads LQKENI. The V end lost 6 bases, the J end lost 4 bases, and 15 bases lay between the germline ends. CDR3 coding DNA: TGTGCCAGCTCTCAACAGGGTACGACCACTGAAGCTTTCTTT. Amino acid sequence: CASSQQGTTTEAFF.

The rearrangement links TRBV6-2 or TRBV6-3 to TRBJ2-4, with 7 bases matching TRBD1. Germline CDR1 is MNHEY and CDR2 is SVGEGT. V shed 5 bases and J 0 bases; nucleotides not matched to a gene: 7. The CDR3 has 16 amino acids. The CDR3 bases are TGTGCCAGCAGTGCGGACAGGATCCTAGCCAAAAACATTCAGTACTTC. Its protein is CASSADRILAKNIQYF.

The rearrangement links TRBV24-1 to TRBJ2-3; D is unresolved. Trimming shortened V by 5 bases and J by 0 bases, and 8 bases separated the two germline ends. This CDR3 has 14 amino acids. Germline V lookup: CDR1 KGHDR, CDR2 SFDVKD. The CDR3 reads CATSGDISTDTQYF. For the CDR3, the DNA is TGTGCCACCAGTGGAGACATTAGCACAGATACGCAGTATTTT.

The chain couples TRBV6-5 to TRBJ1-1; 10 bases line up with TRBD1. Per the germline V gene, CDR1 is MNHEY and CDR2 is SVGAGI. V lost 11 bases to trimming and J lost 6 bases; unmatched junction nucleotides: 12. The CDR3 is 14 amino acids. CDR3 loop: CASTPGQGRAEAFF. CDR3 DNA: TGTGCCTCGACACCGGGACAGGGGCGGGCTGAAGCTTTCTTT.

V is TRBV3-1 (or the pseudogene TRBV3-2) and J is TRBJ1-5; a weak D match, TRBD1 (5 bases). Trimming took 2 bases from V and 0 from J, leaving 8 bases between them. The CDR3 loop spans 15 amino acids. Per germline, CDR1 LGHDT and CDR2 YNNKEL (reference sequence). DNA of the CDR3: TGTGCCAGCAGCCAATCAGGGCTTAGCAATCAGCCCCAGCATTTT. This codes for CASSQSGLSNQPQHF.

The rearrangement uses TRBV6-2 or TRBV6-3 and TRBJ2-3, with D possibly matching TRBD1 (7 bases). Germline V CDR1 and CDR2: MNHEY, SVGEGT. The germline V and J ends were trimmed by 4 bases and 4 bases, with 15 bases remaining between them. The CDR3 is made up of 15 amino acids. CDR3 region: CASSSRGAGPDTQYF. CDR3 in DNA: TGTGCCAGCAGTTCCAGGGGGGCTGGTCCAGATACGCAGTATTTT.

The DNA for the CDR3 is TGTGCCAGTAGTATGGATGACAGGAACTATGGCTACACCTTC. This translates into CASSMDDRNYGYTF. The V and J genes are TRBV19 and TRBJ1-2; tentative D call: TRBD1 (6 bases). Germline V CDR1 and CDR2: LNHDA, SQIVND (reference sequence). The CDR3 loop spans 14 amino acids. V was clipped by 3 bases and J by 2 bases, with 10 bases between them.

This chain links TRBV4-1 with TRBJ2-1, with TRBD2 matching 11 bases. Germline CDR1 is MGHRA and CDR2 is YSYEKL. The V gene end was trimmed by 0 bases and the J gene end by 2 bases; junction bases not matched to a gene: 0. The CDR3 is made up of 16 amino acids. The CDR3 DNA follows: TGCGCCAGCAGCCAAGAACTAGCGGGGGCCTACAATGAGCAGTTCTTC. This codes for CASSQELAGAYNEQFF.

This sequence joins TRBV6-2 or TRBV6-3 and TRBJ1-5; weak D call: TRBD1 (5 bases). Between the trimmed V and J ends, which lost 0 bases and 0 bases, there was a span of 21 bases. The CDR3 extends over 20 amino acids. Per germline, CDR1 MNHEY and CDR2 SVGEGT. CDR3 amino acids: CASSYSLAEDRDFSNQPQHF. CDR3 nucleotide sequence: TGTGCCAGCAGTTACTCGTTGGCTGAAGACCGGGACTTTAGCAATCAGCCCCAGCATTTT.

The chain combines TRBV5-6 with TRBJ2-7; D call uncertain. This CDR3 has 13 amino acids. V lost 0 bases to trimming and J lost 3 bases, with 7 bases between them. Germline V gene sequence: CDR1 SGHDT, CDR2 YYEEEE. The CDR3 here is CASSLVSHYEQYF. The CDR3 DNA reads as TGTGCCAGCAGCTTGGTATCCCACTACGAGCAGTACTTC.

The V call is TRBV2, the J call TRBJ1-5, with D possibly matching TRBD1 (6 bases). The CDR3 is 15 amino acids. The V end lost 2 bases, the J end lost 0 bases, and 8 bases lay between the germline ends. Germline lookup yields CDR1 SNHLY and CDR2 FYNNEI. CDR3 in amino acids: CASSEWDTSNQPQHF. In DNA form, the CDR3 reads TGTGCCAGCAGTGAATGGGACACTAGCAATCAGCCCCAGCATTTT.

The rearrangement uses TRBV11-2 and TRBJ2-2, with unresolved D. V dropped 1 base and J dropped 5 bases, with 5 bases sitting between them. The CDR3 consists of 13 residues. Looked up from germline, CDR1 is SGHAT and CDR2 is FQNNGV. In DNA, the CDR3 is TGTGCCAGCAGCTTAGTGATAACCGGGGAGCTGTTTTTT. This codes for CASSLVITGELFF. The full variable domain, its missing parts supplied by reference TRBV11-2 and TRBJ2-2, is EAGVAQSPRYKIIEKRQSVAFWCNPISGHATLYWYQQILGQGPKLLIQFQNNGVVDDSQLPKDRFSAERLKGVDSTLKIQPAKLEDSAVYLCASSLVITGELFFGEGSRLTVL.

The V gene is TRBV11-3, the J gene TRBJ1-6; D remains ambiguous. Germline CDR1 reads SGHNT; CDR2 reads YENEEA. The CDR3 runs to 17 residues. V gave up 5 bases and J gave up 5 bases, with 19 bases separating them. DNA for the CDR3: TGTGCCAGCAGCCTCCCCGGCGGCCTCCCGCATAATTCACCCCTCCACTTT. Its protein product is CASSLPGGLPHNSPLHF.

This clone was counted once. This chain joins TRBV6-5 and TRBJ1-5; a weak D match, TRBD1 (6 bases). The CDR3 extends over 12 amino acids. Trimming stripped 9 bases from V and 9 bases from J, with 15 bases between. Germline lookup yields CDR1 MNHEY and CDR2 SVGAGI. CDR3 bases: TGTGCCAGTGAAAGGGGGGGCCGGCCCCAGCATTTT. The encoded protein is CASERGGRPQHF.

The sample holds a few counts of this clone. This chain uses TRBV19 with TRBJ1-1; D remains unclear. Deletions cut 5 bases from V and 1 base from J, with 8 bases between. The CDR3 contains 13 residues. Germline V gives CDR1 LNHDA, CDR2 SQIVND (reference sequence). The CDR3 DNA reads TGTGCCAGTAGTGCCACAAGGAACACTGAAGCTTTCTTT. It encodes CASSATRNTEAFF.

This clone was seen once. The gene calls are TRBV4-2 and TRBJ1-2; 9 bases are shared with TRBD1. Germline CDR1 and CDR2: LGHNA and YNFKEQ. V trimming: 7 bases; J trimming: 4 bases; junction bases outside the gene matches: 10. There are 15 residues in the CDR3. This CDR3 is CASTETGTGFYGYTF. The CDR3 DNA is TGTGCCAGCACCGAGACGGGGACAGGGTTCTATGGCTACACCTTC.

This clone was counted between two and nine times. The gene calls are TRBV7-3 and TRBJ2-1; perhaps TRBD2 as D (5 bases). The CDR3 consists of 16 residues. V shed 2 bases and J shed 2 bases, with 13 bases lying between them. Germline CDR1 reads SGHTA; CDR2 reads FQGTGA. The CDR3 sequence: CASSLGMRGPYNEQFF. In DNA, the CDR3 is TGTGCCAGCAGCTTAGGTATGAGAGGGCCCTACAATGAGCAGTTCTTC. Variable domain in full (rest from reference TRBV7-3 and TRBJ2-1): GAGVSQTPSNKVTEKGKYVELRCDPISGHTALYWYRQSLGQGPEFLIYFQGTGAADDSGLPNDRFFAVRPEGSVSTLKIQRTERGDSAVYLCASSLGMRGPYNEQFFGPGTRLTVL.

This clone occurred once. The V gene is TRBV11-2, the J gene TRBJ2-1, with 8 bases that match TRBD1. CDR3 length equals 16 residues. J gave up 1 base and V 5 bases, and 7 bases lay outside the gene matches. Germline V CDR1 and CDR2: SGHAT, FQNNGV. The CDR3 is CASSPTGGRSYNEQFF. The CDR3 nucleotides are TGTGCCAGCAGCCCTACAGGGGGTAGATCCTACAATGAGCAGTTCTTC.

This clone came up a few times. The CDR3 protein is CATRDSDYNEQFF. In DNA, the CDR3 is TGTGCCACCCGGGACAGTGATTACAATGAGCAGTTCTTC. The V and J genes are TRBV24-1 and TRBJ2-1; the match to TRBD1 covers 7 bases. The CDR3 has 13 residues. Per the germline V gene, CDR1 is KGHDR and CDR2 is SFDVKD. J lost 4 bases, V lost 9 bases, and 5 bases had no gene match.

This chain uses TRBV4-3 with TRBJ2-1; D possibly matches TRBD1 or TRBD2 (6 bases each). The germline gives CDR1 LGHNA, CDR2 YSLEER. Trimming stripped 1 base from V and 0 bases from J, with 13 bases between. The CDR3 runs 17 residues. CDR3 nucleotide sequence: TGCGCCAGCAGCCAAGGCCAATGGGGGGCCTCCTACAATGAGCAGTTCTTC. Its protein is CASSQGQWGASYNEQFF.

The chain employs TRBV5-1 and TRBJ1-1; D remains unclear. Trimming cost V 4 bases and J 1 base, with 8 bases left between them. Germline values: CDR1 SGHRS, CDR2 YFSETQ. The CDR3 sequence is 13 residues long. The CDR3 loop reads CASSRPPNTEAFF. CDR3 coding DNA: TGCGCCAGCAGCCGACCTCCGAACACTGAAGCTTTCTTT. Looking up the rest from reference TRBV5-1 and TRBJ1-1 gives the full variable domain: KAGVTQTPRYLIKTRGQQVTLSCSPISGHRSVSWYQQTPGQGLQFLFEYFSETQRNKGNFPGRFSGRQFSNSRSEMNVSTLELGDSALYLCASSRPPNTEAFFGQGTRLTVV.

The J gene is TRBJ1-1, the V gene TRBV5-1; no clear D. The CDR3 sequence is 15 residues long. Germline CDR1 and CDR2: SGHRS and YFSETQ. V was pared by 3 bases and J by 2 bases, with 14 bases between. CDR3 bases: TGCGCCAGCAGCTCCTCCGAGGGAGTCAACACTGAAGCTTTCTTT. It codes for CASSSSEGVNTEAFF.

DNA for the CDR3: TGTGCCAGCAGCTTAAGTCAGGGATTTTCACGGAACACTGAAGCTTTCTTT. This gives the protein CASSLSQGFSRNTEAFF. V gene TRBV7-8 combines with J gene TRBJ1-1; D possibly corresponds to TRBD1 (5 bases). CDR1 SGHVS and CDR2 FQNEAQ come from the germline V gene. V was trimmed by 2 bases and J by 1 base, leaving 17 bases between them. The CDR3 runs 17 residues.